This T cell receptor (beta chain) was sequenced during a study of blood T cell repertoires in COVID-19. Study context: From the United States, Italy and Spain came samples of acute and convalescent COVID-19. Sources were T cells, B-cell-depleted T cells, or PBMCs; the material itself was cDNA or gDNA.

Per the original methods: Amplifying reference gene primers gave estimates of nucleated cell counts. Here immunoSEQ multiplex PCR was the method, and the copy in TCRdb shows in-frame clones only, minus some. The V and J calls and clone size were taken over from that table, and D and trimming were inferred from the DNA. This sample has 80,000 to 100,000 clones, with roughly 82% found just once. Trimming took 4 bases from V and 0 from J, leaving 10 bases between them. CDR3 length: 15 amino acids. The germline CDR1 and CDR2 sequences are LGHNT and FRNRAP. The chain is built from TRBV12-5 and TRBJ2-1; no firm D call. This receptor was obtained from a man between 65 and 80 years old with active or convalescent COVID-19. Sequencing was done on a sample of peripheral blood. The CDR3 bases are TGTGCTAGTGGTTCCTCTGCCTACTCCTACAATGAGCAGTTCTTC. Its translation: CASGSSAYSYNEQFF.